The 9 T cell receptor beta chains listed next were all sequenced from one sample in a study of neurological immune-mediated disorders. From the 5' RACE reads, TCRdb called clonotypes with MiXCR, one entry per CDR3 protein. This table holds about 50,000 distinct CDR3 sequences, about 2% found once. Input material: PBMCs. The source of these receptors is a woman in her forties with multiple sclerosis.

This clonotype was found many times. This rearrangement joins TRBV29-1 to TRBJ2-5; TRBD1 might be the D (5 bases). Trimming took off 6 bases at V and 2 bases at J, with 13 bases between the two ends. This CDR3 has 13 amino acids. The germline V gene has CDR1 SQVTM and CDR2 ANQGSEA. The CDR3 region has the DNA TGCAGCGTAGACAGTACTACACAAGAGACCCAGTACTTC. Its protein is CSVDSTTQETQYF.

At least ten counts were recorded for this clonotype. V and J are TRBV5-1 and TRBJ1-3; D not resolved. The CDR3 length is 16 residues. Between the trimmed V and J ends, which lost 0 bases and 0 bases, there was a span of 10 bases. Germline V lookup: CDR1 SGHRS, CDR2 YFSETQ. The DNA of the CDR3 is TGCGCCAGCAGCTTGGATGACCGGTACTCTGGAAACACCATATATTTT. Translation gives CASSLDDRYSGNTIYF. Full variable domain (missing parts from reference TRBV5-1 and TRBJ1-3): KAGVTQTPRYLIKTRGQQVTLSCSPISGHRSVSWYQQTPGQGLQFLFEYFSETQRNKGNFPGRFSGRQFSNSRSEMNVSTLELGDSALYLCASSLDDRYSGNTIYFGEGSWLTVV.

This clonotype showed up many times. This chain connects TRBV5-1 to TRBJ2-7; 11 bases are shared with TRBD1. The ends lost 3 bases at V and 3 bases at J; junction bases unmatched: 2. This CDR3 contains 14 residues. The germline V gene encodes CDR1 SGHRS and CDR2 YFSETQ. The CDR3 is CASSSGTGGYEQYF. The CDR3, as DNA: TGCGCCAGCAGCTCCGGGACAGGGGGCTACGAGCAGTACTTC.

This clonotype appeared many times. The rearrangement links TRBV9 to TRBJ2-1; the match to TRBD2 covers 12 bases. The V and J ends lost 0 bases and 9 bases, in that order; junction bases with no gene match: 4. The CDR3 consists of 15 residues. The germline CDR1 and CDR2 sequences are SGDLS and YYNGEE. CDR3 DNA: TGTGCCAGCAGCGTAGGGACTAGCGGGGCGGGTGAGCAGTTCTTC. This encodes CASSVGTSGAGEQFF.

This chain links TRBV20-1 with TRBJ2-7, with D tentatively TRBD2 (5 bases). CDR1 is DFQATT, CDR2 SNEGSKA, per germline (reference sequence). Trimming shortened V by 0 bases and J by 2 bases, and 14 bases separated the two germline ends. The CDR3 length is 15 residues. The CDR3 protein is CSARDTAVRAYEQYF. CDR3 nucleotide sequence: TGCAGTGCTAGAGATACGGCAGTGAGGGCCTACGAGCAGTACTTC.

This clonotype was detected ten times or more. The gene calls are TRBV7-9 and TRBJ1-2; D gene ambiguous. The length of the CDR3 is 13 residues. Germline-derived CDR1 and CDR2 are SEHNR and FQNEAQ (reference sequence). Trimming pared 3 bases from V and 2 bases from J, leaving 7 bases between. CDR3 in amino acids: CASSFASNYGYTF. In nucleotides, the CDR3 is TGTGCCAGCAGCTTTGCTTCCAACTATGGCTACACCTTC.

This clonotype was detected many times. The rearrangement links TRBV3-1 to TRBJ2-3; D not resolved. Trimming left V 6 bases short and J 0 bases short, with 7 bases between. Germline lookup yields CDR1 LGHDT and CDR2 YNNKEL (reference sequence). The CDR3 spans 13 residues. The CDR3 loop is CASRQTSTDTQYF. The CDR3 nucleotides read TGTGCCAGCAGACAGACTAGCACAGATACGCAGTATTTT.

The sample holds many counts of this clonotype. In DNA form, the CDR3 reads TGTGCCACCAGCAGAGCTTCAGGGGGGATTTACAATGAGCAGTTCTTC. It is translated as CATSRASGGIYNEQFF. The chain has TRBV15 and TRBJ2-1; possibly TRBD1 for D (7 bases). V was shortened by 1 base and J by 4 bases, with 14 bases between the two germline ends. The CDR3 runs to 16 residues. Germline values: CDR1 LNHNV, CDR2 YYDKDF (reference sequence).

This clonotype was picked up many times. The chain uses TRBV20-1 and TRBJ2-2; 9 nucleotides line up with TRBD2. Per germline, CDR1 DFQATT and CDR2 SNEGSKA (reference sequence). The V segment lost 7 bases and the J segment 2 bases; nucleotides outside the gene matches: 11. This CDR3 spans 16 amino acids. CDR3 DNA sequence: TGCAGTGTCACGCTCGGCGGGGGGGCAAACACCGGGGAGCTGTTTTTT. It translates to CSVTLGGGANTGELFF.